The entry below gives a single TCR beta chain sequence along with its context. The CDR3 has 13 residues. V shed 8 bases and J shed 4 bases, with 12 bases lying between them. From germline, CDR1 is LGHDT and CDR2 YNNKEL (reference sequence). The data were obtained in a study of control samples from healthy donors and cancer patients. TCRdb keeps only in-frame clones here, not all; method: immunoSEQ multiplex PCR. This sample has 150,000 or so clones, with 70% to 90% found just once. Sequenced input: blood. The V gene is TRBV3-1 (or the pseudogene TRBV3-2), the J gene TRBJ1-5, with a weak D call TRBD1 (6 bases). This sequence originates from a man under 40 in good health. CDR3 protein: CASGSQGNQPQHF. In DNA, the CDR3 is TGTGCCAGCGGCAGCCAGGGGAATCAGCCCCAGCATTTT.